This T cell receptor (beta chain) was profiled in a study of Graves' ophthalmopathy and Graves' hyperthyroidism. Across the study: Ophthalmopathy not arising within 18 months of follow-up defined hyperthyroidism as stable. Points from the study as a whole: In separating ophthalmopathy from stable hyperthyroidism, a 13-signature model achieved roughly 90% sensitivity and approximately 80% specificity.

Comments on this clonotype: Its target is not known.

Researchers took RNA transcripts and amplified TCR beta CDR3 regions from them. The first round was an RT-PCR with HTBI primers, and the second round was a multiplex PCR. TCRdb re-called the multiplex PCR reads with MiXCR, one entry per CDR3 protein. The data contain around 1,000,000 distinct CDR3 sequences, less than 45% of them singletons. CDR1 SNHLY and CDR2 FYNNEI come from the germline V gene. CDR3 length: 13 amino acids. V was cut by 10 bases and J by 2 bases, with 15 bases left in between. The sequenced sample consisted of peripheral blood or thyroid tissue (not recorded which). The rearrangement uses TRBV2 and TRBJ2-7, with D possibly TRBD2 on 5 matching bases. The clonotype originates from an adult man with Graves' hyperthyroidism. In DNA, the CDR3 is TGTGCCATCAAGCCTACGGGGACCTACGAGCAGTACTTC. Its protein is CAIKPTGTYEQYF.